Sequencing of this TCR beta chain was carried out in a study of blood T cells in healthy people across ages. Germline V gene sequence: CDR1 SGHDT, CDR2 YYEEEE. V was clipped by 0 bases and J by 7 bases; unmatched bases: 6. CDR3 length: 15 residues. A second PCR of 7 to 11 cycles used a sample-barcoded 5' primer and a J-beta primer mix. From the 5' RACE reads, TCRdb called clonotypes with MiXCR, one entry per CDR3 protein. The sample shows around 650,000 distinct CDR3 sequences, 40% to 45% of them seen only once. The specimen sequenced was blood. This chain uses TRBV5-6 with TRBJ2-2, with TRBD1 matching 7 bases. This clonotype was sampled from a man older than 75 in good health. CDR3 in amino acids: CASSLGQGWGGELFF. The CDR3 bases are TGTGCCAGCAGCTTGGGACAGGGCTGGGGCGGGGAGCTGTTTTTT.